The 2 T cell receptor beta chains below all came from one sample that was sequenced in a study of OX40 agonist ivuxolimab in advanced cancers. Using immunoSEQ multiplex PCR, the repertoire was profiled, and TCRdb retains in-frame clones only, with some absent. The sample contains under 80,000 clones, roughly 90% of which appear only once. The sequencing used CD4+ or CD8+ T cells sorted from blood, collected in a trial of the OX40 agonist ivuxolimab. All receptors derive from an adult with an advanced solid tumor such as melanoma, head and neck, liver or kidney cancer.

The chain couples TRBV5-1 to TRBJ2-1; D perhaps matches TRBD2 (5 bases). The germline V gene has CDR1 SGHRS and CDR2 YFSETQ. V was shortened by 1 base and J by 6 bases, with 11 bases between the two germline ends. The CDR3 has 14 residues. CDR3 DNA sequence: TGCGCCAGCAGCTTGTTGCTAGCTGGCAATGAGCAGTTCTTC. This gives the protein CASSLLLAGNEQFF.

This rearrangement joins TRBV10-1 to TRBJ2-5; no reliable D call. The V gene lost 3 bases and the J gene lost 7 bases, with 15 bases spanning the gap. This CDR3 spans 14 amino acids. Germline V CDR1 and CDR2: WNHNN, SYGVQD (reference sequence). In DNA form, the CDR3 reads TGCGCCAGCAGTGAATGGCCTCGACGTGGGACCCAGTACTTC. Translated: CASSEWPRRGTQYF.